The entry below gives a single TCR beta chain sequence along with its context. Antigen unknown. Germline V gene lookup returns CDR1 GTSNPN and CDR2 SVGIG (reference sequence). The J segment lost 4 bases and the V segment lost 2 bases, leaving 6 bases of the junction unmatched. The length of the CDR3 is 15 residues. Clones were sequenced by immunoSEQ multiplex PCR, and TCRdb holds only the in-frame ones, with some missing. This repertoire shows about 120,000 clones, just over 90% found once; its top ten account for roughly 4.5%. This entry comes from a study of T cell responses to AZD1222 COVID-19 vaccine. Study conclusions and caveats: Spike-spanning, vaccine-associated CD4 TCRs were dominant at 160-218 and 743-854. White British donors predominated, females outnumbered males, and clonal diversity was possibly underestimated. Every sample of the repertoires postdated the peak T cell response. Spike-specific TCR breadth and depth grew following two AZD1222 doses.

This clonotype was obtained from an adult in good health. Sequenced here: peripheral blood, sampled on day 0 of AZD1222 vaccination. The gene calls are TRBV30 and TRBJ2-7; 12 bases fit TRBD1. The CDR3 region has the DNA TGTGCCTGGAGTTCGTGGGGACAGGGGGCTTACGAGCAGTACTTC. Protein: CAWSSWGQGAYEQYF. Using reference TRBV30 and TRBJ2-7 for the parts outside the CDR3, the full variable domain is SQTIHQWPATLVQPVGSPLSLECTVEGTSNPNLYWYRQAAGRGLQLLFYSVGIGQISSEVPQNLSASRPQDRQFILSSKKLLLSDSGFYLCAWSSWGQGAYEQYFGPGTRLTVT.